The T cell receptor beta chain described here comes from a study of blood T cell repertoires in COVID-19. On the study more broadly: PBMCs, B-cell-depleted T cells, or T cells provided the cDNA or gDNA that made up the material.

V dropped 8 bases and J dropped 2 bases, with 13 bases sitting between them. The germline V gene encodes CDR1 KGHSH and CDR2 LQKENI. There are 14 residues in the CDR3. Original processing methods: Amplified reference gene primers provided the basis for estimating nucleated cell counts. Profiling relied on immunoSEQ multiplex PCR, and the TCRdb table lists in-frame clones only, not all of them. Clonal size and the V and J genes are those of that table, whereas D and trimming came from the DNA. The sample consists of a few hundred thousand clones, approximately 88% of them appearing once. In terms of age and location, participants ranged from roughly 18 to 90 years and lived in about two dozen US areas. Clinical histories supplied by participants themselves formed the basis of cohort assignment. This clone was detected only once.

The chain employs TRBV18 and TRBJ1-3; unclear D gene. The clonotype comes from a woman in her thirties or forties with acute COVID-19. Sequenced material: PBMCs or T cells enriched from blood (not recorded which). CDR3 bases: TGTGCCAGCAACGACATCCTCACTGGAAACACCATATATTTT. Translating it yields CASNDILTGNTIYF.